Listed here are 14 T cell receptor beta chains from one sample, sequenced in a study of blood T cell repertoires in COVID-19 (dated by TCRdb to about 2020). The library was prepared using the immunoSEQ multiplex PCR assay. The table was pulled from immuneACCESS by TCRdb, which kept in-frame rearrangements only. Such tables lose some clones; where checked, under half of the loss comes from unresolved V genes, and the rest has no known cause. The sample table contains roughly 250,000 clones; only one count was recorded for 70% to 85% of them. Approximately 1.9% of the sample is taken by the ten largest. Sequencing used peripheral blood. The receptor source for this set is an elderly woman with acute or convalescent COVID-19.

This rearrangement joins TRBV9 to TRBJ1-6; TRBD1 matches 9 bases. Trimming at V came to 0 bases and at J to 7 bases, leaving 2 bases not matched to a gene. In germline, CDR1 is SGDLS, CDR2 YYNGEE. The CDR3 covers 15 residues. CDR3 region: CASSVGDRGNSPLHF. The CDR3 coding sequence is TGTGCCAGCAGCGTAGGAGACAGGGGGAATTCACCCCTCCACTTT.

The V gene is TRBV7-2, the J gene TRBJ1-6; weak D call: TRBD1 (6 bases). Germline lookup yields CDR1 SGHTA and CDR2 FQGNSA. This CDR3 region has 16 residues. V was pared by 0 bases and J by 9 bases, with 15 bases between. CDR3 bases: TGTGCCAGCAGCTTAGCGCTAGGGGGTCCAGGTTCACCCCTCCACTTT. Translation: CASSLALGGPGSPLHF.

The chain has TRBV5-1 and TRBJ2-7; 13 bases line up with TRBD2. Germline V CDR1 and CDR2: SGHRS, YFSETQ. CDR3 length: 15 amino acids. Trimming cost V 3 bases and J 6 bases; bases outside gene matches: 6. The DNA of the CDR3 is TGCGCCAGCAGCTGGACTAGCGGGAGTGCGGTCGAGCAGTACTTC. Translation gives CASSWTSGSAVEQYF.

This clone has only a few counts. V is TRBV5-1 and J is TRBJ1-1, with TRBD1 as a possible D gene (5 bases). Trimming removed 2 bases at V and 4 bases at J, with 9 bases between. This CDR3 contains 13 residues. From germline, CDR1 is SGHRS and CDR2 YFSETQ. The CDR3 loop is CASSFQGTTEAFF. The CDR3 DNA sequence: TGCGCCAGCAGCTTTCAGGGAACCACTGAAGCTTTCTTT. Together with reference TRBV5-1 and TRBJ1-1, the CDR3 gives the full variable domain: KAGVTQTPRYLIKTRGQQVTLSCSPISGHRSVSWYQQTPGQGLQFLFEYFSETQRNKGNFPGRFSGRQFSNSRSEMNVSTLELGDSALYLCASSFQGTTEAFFGQGTRLTVV.

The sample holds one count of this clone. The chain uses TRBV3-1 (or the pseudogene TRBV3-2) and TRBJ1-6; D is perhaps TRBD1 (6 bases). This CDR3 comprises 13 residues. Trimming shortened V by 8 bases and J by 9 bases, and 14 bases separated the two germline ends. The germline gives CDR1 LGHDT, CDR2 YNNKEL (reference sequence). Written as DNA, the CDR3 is TGTGCCAGCGGGGTAGGGGGTCTTTCACCCCTCCACTTT. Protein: CASGVGGLSPLHF.

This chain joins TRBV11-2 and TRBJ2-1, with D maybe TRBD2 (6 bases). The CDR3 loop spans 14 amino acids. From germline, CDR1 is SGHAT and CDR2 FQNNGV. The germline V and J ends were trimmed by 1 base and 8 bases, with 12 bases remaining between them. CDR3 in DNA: TGTGCCAGCAGCTTAGGGAGGACTAAAGATGAGCAGTTCTTC. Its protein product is CASSLGRTKDEQFF.

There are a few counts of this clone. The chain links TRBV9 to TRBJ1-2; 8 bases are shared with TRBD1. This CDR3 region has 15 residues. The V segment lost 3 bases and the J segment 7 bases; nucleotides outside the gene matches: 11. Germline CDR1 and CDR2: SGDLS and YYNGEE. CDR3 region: CASSGPQGAVPGYTF. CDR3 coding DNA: TGTGCCAGCAGCGGGCCTCAGGGGGCAGTACCTGGCTACACCTTC.

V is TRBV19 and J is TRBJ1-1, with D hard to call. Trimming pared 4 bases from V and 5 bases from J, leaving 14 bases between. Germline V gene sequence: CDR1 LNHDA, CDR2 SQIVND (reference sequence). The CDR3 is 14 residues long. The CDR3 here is CASSTHQVPTEAFF. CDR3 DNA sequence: TGTGCCAGTAGTACTCATCAGGTTCCAACTGAAGCTTTCTTT.

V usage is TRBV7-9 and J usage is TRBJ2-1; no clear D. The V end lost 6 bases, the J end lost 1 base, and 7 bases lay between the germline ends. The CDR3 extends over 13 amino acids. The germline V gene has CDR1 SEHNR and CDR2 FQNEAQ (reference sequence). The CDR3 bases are TGTGCCAGCAGTCCTACTTCCTACAATGAGCAGTTCTTC. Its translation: CASSPTSYNEQFF.

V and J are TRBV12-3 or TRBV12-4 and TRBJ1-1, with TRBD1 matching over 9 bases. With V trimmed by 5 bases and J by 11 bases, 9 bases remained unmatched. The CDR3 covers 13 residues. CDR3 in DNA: TGTGCCAGCAGTCCGGGGACAGGGTTACAGGCTTTCTTT. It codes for CASSPGTGLQAFF.

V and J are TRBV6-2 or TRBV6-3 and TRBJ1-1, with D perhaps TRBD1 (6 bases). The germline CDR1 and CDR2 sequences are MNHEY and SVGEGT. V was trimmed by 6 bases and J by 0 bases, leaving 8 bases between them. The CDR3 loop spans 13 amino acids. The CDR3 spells CASSGQMNTEAFF. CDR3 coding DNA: TGTGCCAGCAGCGGACAGATGAACACTGAAGCTTTCTTT.

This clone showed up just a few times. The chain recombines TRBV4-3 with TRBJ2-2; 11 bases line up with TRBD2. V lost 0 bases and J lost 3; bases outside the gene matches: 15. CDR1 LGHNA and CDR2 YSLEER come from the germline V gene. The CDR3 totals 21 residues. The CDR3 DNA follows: TGCGCCAGCAGCCAAGAACCCCCTTGGATAGCGGGAGGGTCGCACACCGGGGAGCTGTTTTTT. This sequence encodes CASSQEPPWIAGGSHTGELFF.

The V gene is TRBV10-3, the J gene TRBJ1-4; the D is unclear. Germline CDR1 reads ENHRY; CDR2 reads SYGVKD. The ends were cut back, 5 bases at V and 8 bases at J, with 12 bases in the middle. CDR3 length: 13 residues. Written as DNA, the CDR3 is TGTGCCATCAGTCGGGGAAGTGGAGAAAAACTGTTTTTT. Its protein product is CAISRGSGEKLFF.

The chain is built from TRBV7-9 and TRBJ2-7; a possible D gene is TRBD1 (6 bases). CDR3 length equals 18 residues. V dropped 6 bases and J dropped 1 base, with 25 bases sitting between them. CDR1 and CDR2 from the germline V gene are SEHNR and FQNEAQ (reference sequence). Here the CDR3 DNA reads TGTGCCAGCAGTCGTTTTCCGCCTCTGGACAGCAATTCCTACGAGCAGTACTTC. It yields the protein CASSRFPPLDSNSYEQYF.